One and the same sample provided the 27 T cell receptor beta chains below, sequenced in a study of CD8+ T cells in alopecia areata. The treatment was: oral pan-JAK inhibitor, 5-10 mg twice daily. Sequencing relied on a cDNA template that was reverse transcribed from extracted RNA. Profiling relied on immunoSEQ multiplex PCR, and the TCRdb table lists in-frame clones only, not all of them. The sample shows 150,000 to 200,000 clones, approximately 57% of them seen only once. This sample comprised CD4+ T cells sorted from blood, obtained at week 24, from a patient treated with tofacitinib. Source of these receptors: a human donor with alopecia areata.

This clone was counted a few times. V is TRBV18 and J is TRBJ1-1; no reliable D call. CDR1 is KGHSH, CDR2 LQKENI, per germline. V lost 1 base and J lost 6, with 6 bases in between. CDR3 length equals 12 residues. The chain's CDR3 is CASSPRRPEAFF. In DNA, the CDR3 is TGTGCCAGCTCACCACGGCGCCCTGAAGCTTTCTTT.

The chain carries TRBV7-6 and TRBJ2-3; 7 bases are shared with TRBD1. After removal of 10 bases from V and 4 bases from J, the junction contained 11 bases not matched to a gene. Germline V gene data show CDR1 as SGHVS and CDR2 as FNYEAQ. This CDR3 is built from 14 residues. The CDR3 region has the DNA TGTGCCATCTCCCCCGAGGGGGCGGCAGATACGCAGTATTTT. Protein sequence: CAISPEGAADTQYF.

This clone came up a few times. The chain employs TRBV10-3 and TRBJ2-3; maybe TRBD2 (5 bases). This CDR3 contains 12 residues. CDR1 ENHRY and CDR2 SYGVKD come from the germline V gene. The CDR3 bases are TGTGTCACATCAGGCGGGCTGGAAACGCAGTATTTT. Translating gives CVTSGGLETQYF.

This clone was counted between two and nine times. The chain is built from TRBV6-5 and TRBJ1-1, with D possibly TRBD1 on 5 matching bases. Germline V CDR1 and CDR2: MNHEY, SVGAGI. This CDR3 contains 13 residues. V was shortened by 5 bases and J by 4 bases, with 11 bases between the two germline ends. The CDR3 spells CASSRRQSTEAFF. The CDR3, as DNA: TGTGCCAGCAGTCGTCGACAGTCCACTGAAGCTTTCTTT.

The chain combines TRBV19 with TRBJ2-5; 7 bases are shared with TRBD2. Germline V gene sequence: CDR1 LNHDA, CDR2 SQIVND (reference sequence). With 9 bases clipped from V and 3 bases from J, the junction kept 4 bases outside the gene matches. CDR3 length: 12 amino acids. CDR3 region: CASGSGEETQYF. CDR3 sequence (DNA): TGTGCCAGCGGGAGCGGGGAAGAGACCCAGTACTTC. Combining the CDR3 with reference TRBV19 and TRBJ2-5 gives the whole variable domain DGGITQSPKYLFRKEGQNVTLSCEQNLNHDAMYWYRQDPGQGLRLIYYSQIVNDFQKGDIAEGYSVSREKKESFPLTVTSAQKNPTAFYLCASGSGEETQYFGPGTRLLVL.

This chain uses TRBV4-2 with TRBJ1-2; D is possibly TRBD1 (6 bases). The V gene's germline CDR1 is LGHNA and CDR2 YNFKEQ. The V end lost 1 base, the J end lost 8 bases, and 11 bases lay between the germline ends. The CDR3 length is 13 residues. The CDR3 is CASSQGVQGGYTF. CDR3 bases: TGTGCCAGCAGCCAAGGGGTGCAGGGGGGCTACACCTTC.

The genes are TRBV7-9 and TRBJ2-1; TRBD1 or TRBD2 may be the D gene (6 bases each). CDR3 length: 15 amino acids. The V gene's germline CDR1 is SEHNR and CDR2 FQNEAQ (reference sequence). Trimming took off 6 bases at V and 5 bases at J, with 17 bases between the two ends. The DNA for the CDR3 is TGTGCCAGCAGTCCGGGGGCCAGGCGGAACAATGAGCAGTTCTTC. It specifies CASSPGARRNNEQFF.

The rearrangement links TRBV27 to TRBJ2-7; 11 bases align to TRBD2. Losses at the gene ends were 5 bases for V and 4 bases for J; bases not matched to a gene: 4. CDR3 length equals 14 residues. In germline, CDR1 is MNHEY, CDR2 SMNVEV (reference sequence). This CDR3 reads CASSRLAGTYEQYF. The CDR3 region has the DNA TGTGCCAGCAGTCGACTAGCGGGGACTTACGAGCAGTACTTC.

The CDR3 DNA follows: TGCAGCGTCCAACTAGGACAGGGCTTCGAAGCTTTCTTT. Amino acids: CSVQLGQGFEAFF. The chain links TRBV29-1 to TRBJ1-1; TRBD1 aligns across 8 bases. V was clipped by 6 bases and J by 8 bases; unmatched bases: 11. The V gene's germline CDR1 is SQVTM and CDR2 ANQGSEA. The CDR3 is made up of 13 amino acids.

The rearrangement joins TRBV30 to TRBJ1-2, with TRBD1 as a possible D gene (6 bases). The CDR3 sequence is 11 residues long. Germline lookup yields CDR1 GTSNPN and CDR2 SVGIG (reference sequence). The CDR3 DNA reads TGTGGTGCGAGGGGGAGTGTGGGCTACACCTTC. It yields the protein CGARGSVGYTF.

This clone has a handful of counts. The rearrangement uses TRBV15 and TRBJ1-3; D is unresolved. The CDR3 spans 14 residues. With 1 base removed from V and 2 bases from J, the gap between germline ends came to 6 bases. CDR1 LNHNV and CDR2 YYDKDF come from the germline V gene (reference sequence). The CDR3 is CATSRADTGNTIYF. Written as DNA, the CDR3 is TGTGCCACCAGCAGAGCTGATACTGGAAACACCATATATTTT.

The V gene is TRBV7-9, the J gene TRBJ1-6, with D possibly TRBD1 on 5 matching bases. Germline CDR1 is SEHNR and CDR2 is FQNEAQ (reference sequence). V was cut by 5 bases and J by 9 bases, with 17 bases left in between. The CDR3 covers 15 residues. CDR3: CASSLHRDEGSPLHF. The CDR3 DNA sequence: TGTGCCAGCAGCCTACACCGGGACGAAGGTTCACCCCTCCACTTT.

The chain joins TRBV10-3 to TRBJ1-1, with D unclear. The length of the CDR3 is 14 residues. Germline assignment: CDR1 ENHRY and CDR2 SYGVKD. V was cut by 6 bases and J by 4 bases, with 15 bases left in between. In nucleotides, the CDR3 is TGTGCCATCAGCCCTCTCCAGGTGAGCACTGAAGCTTTCTTT. Encoded protein: CAISPLQVSTEAFF.

The V and J genes are TRBV30 and TRBJ2-5; 12 bases align to TRBD2. Germline CDR1 reads GTSNPN; CDR2 reads SVGIG (reference sequence). CDR3 size: 13 residues. V lost 4 bases to trimming and J lost 5 bases; unmatched junction nucleotides: 2. This chain's CDR3 is CAWTSGGAETQYF. The CDR3 nucleotides read TGTGCCTGGACTAGCGGGGGGGCGGAGACCCAGTACTTC.

This chain connects TRBV30 to TRBJ2-7; 7 nucleotides match TRBD2. The V and J ends lost 0 bases and 4 bases, in that order; junction bases with no gene match: 0. CDR1 is GTSNPN and CDR2 is SVGIG in the germline V gene (reference sequence). This CDR3 contains 12 residues. The CDR3 spells CAWSVAGYEQYF. The DNA for the CDR3 is TGTGCCTGGAGTGTAGCGGGATACGAGCAGTACTTC.

This clone was detected a few times. J is TRBJ2-2 and V is TRBV18; D is unresolved. This CDR3 has 12 residues. The germline CDR1 and CDR2 sequences are KGHSH and LQKENI. Trimming cost V 4 bases and J 4 bases, with 4 bases left between them. The CDR3 nucleotides read TGTGCCAGCTCACTTTCCACCGGGGAGCTGTTTTTT. Protein product: CASSLSTGELFF.

V gene TRBV29-1 combines with J gene TRBJ1-2, with D unresolved. The length of the CDR3 is 10 residues. Germline CDR1 is SQVTM and CDR2 is ANQGSEA. The V gene lost 6 bases and the J gene lost 7 bases, with 9 bases spanning the gap. Written as DNA, the CDR3 is TGCAGCGTGAGAAATAGTGGCTACACCTTC. This gives the protein CSVRNSGYTF.

The chain combines TRBV5-1 with TRBJ1-5; D unclear. Germline-derived CDR1 and CDR2 are SGHRS and YFSETQ. The CDR3 consists of 17 residues. Between the trimmed V and J ends, which lost 7 bases and 4 bases, there was a span of 24 bases. The CDR3 region has the DNA TGCGCCAGCGTCGTTAGGACGATCGGCGGGAGGAATCAGCCCCAGCATTTT. It is translated as CASVVRTIGGRNQPQHF.

The chain carries TRBV11-3 and TRBJ2-5; D is ambiguous. The germline gives CDR1 SGHNT, CDR2 YENEEA. CDR3 length equals 11 residues. Trimming took off 0 bases at V and 5 bases at J, with 1 base between the two ends. The CDR3 is CASSLDETQYF. CDR3 coding DNA: TGTGCCAGCAGCTTAGACGAGACCCAGTACTTC.

The table lists this clone with a few counts. The V gene is TRBV10-3, the J gene TRBJ2-2; TRBD1 aligns across 8 bases. CDR1 and CDR2 from the germline V gene are ENHRY and SYGVKD. The ends lost 6 bases at V and 4 bases at J; junction bases unmatched: 1. The CDR3 contains 13 residues. CDR3 region: CAIRGTGTGELFF. DNA of the CDR3: TGTGCCATCAGAGGGACAGGCACCGGGGAGCTGTTTTTT.

The chain links TRBV18 to TRBJ2-1; D perhaps matches TRBD1 (5 bases). Germline V gene sequence: CDR1 KGHSH, CDR2 LQKENI. V was pared by 3 bases and J by 8 bases, with 17 bases between. There are 15 residues in the CDR3. The CDR3: CASSPNRFSYDEQFF. The DNA for the CDR3 is TGTGCCAGCTCACCCAACAGGTTTAGTTACGATGAGCAGTTCTTC.

Worth noting for this clone: The same CDR3 also results from other DNA sequences found in this sample. The rearrangement joins TRBV30 to TRBJ2-3; D is uncertain. The CDR3 contains 11 residues. Looked up from germline, CDR1 is GTSNPN and CDR2 is SVGIG (reference sequence). V lost 0 bases to trimming and J lost 6 bases, with 4 bases between them. The CDR3 is CAWSVLDTQYF. The CDR3 DNA reads as TGTGCCTGGAGTGTGTTGGATACGCAGTATTTT.

The chain carries TRBV5-6 and TRBJ2-5; 11 nucleotides match TRBD2. The CDR3 loop spans 14 amino acids. Germline V gives CDR1 SGHDT, CDR2 YYEEEE. The junction had 4 bases not matched to a gene; V was cut back by 5 bases and J by 4 bases. For the CDR3, the DNA is TGTGCCAGCAGTATAGGGACTAGCGGAGAGACCCAGTACTTC. Its translation is CASSIGTSGETQYF.

Only a few counts were recorded for this clone. Other DNA sequences of this sample code for an identical CDR3. The chain has TRBV5-1 and TRBJ1-2; 11 bases fit TRBD1. The germline gives CDR1 SGHRS, CDR2 YFSETQ. The CDR3 sequence is 14 residues long. V was pared by 4 bases and J by 5 bases, with 4 bases of the junction left unmatched. Here the CDR3 DNA reads TGCGCCAGCAGCGACGGGACAGGGGGTTATGGCTACACCTTC. Amino acids: CASSDGTGGYGYTF.

This clone occurred a few times. This chain joins TRBV15 and TRBJ2-7; no reliable D call. This CDR3 is 12 amino acids long. Germline-derived CDR1 and CDR2 are LNHNV and YYDKDF (reference sequence). The ends were cut back, 0 bases at V and 6 bases at J, with 6 bases in the middle. This CDR3 reads CATSRDLGEQYF. CDR3 sequence (DNA): TGTGCCACCAGCAGAGATCTGGGCGAGCAGTACTTC. Complete variable domain (other parts from reference TRBV15 and TRBJ2-7): DAMVIQNPRYQVTQFGKPVTLSCSQTLNHNVMYWYQQKSSQAPKLLFHYYDKDFNNEADTPDNFQSRRPNTSFCFLDIRSPGLGDTAMYLCATSRDLGEQYFGPGTRLTVT.

This clone was seen only a few times. The chain joins TRBV21-1 to TRBJ2-5; TRBD1, the table's D call, was not compared with the DNA. TRBV21-1 is listed as a pseudogene. The CDR3 has 13 residues. CDR3 DNA: TGTGCCAGCAGACAGGGATGCGAGGAGACCCAGTACTTC. Translated: CASRQGCEETQYF.

The rearrangement links TRBV5-1 to TRBJ1-6, with 7 positions matching TRBD1. The CDR3 is 14 residues long. Trimming removed 4 bases from V and 6 bases from J; junction bases left unmatched: 4. From germline, CDR1 is SGHRS and CDR2 YFSETQ. The DNA for the CDR3 is TGCGCCAGCAGCCACGGACAGGCTAATTCACCCCTCCACTTT. It codes for CASSHGQANSPLHF.